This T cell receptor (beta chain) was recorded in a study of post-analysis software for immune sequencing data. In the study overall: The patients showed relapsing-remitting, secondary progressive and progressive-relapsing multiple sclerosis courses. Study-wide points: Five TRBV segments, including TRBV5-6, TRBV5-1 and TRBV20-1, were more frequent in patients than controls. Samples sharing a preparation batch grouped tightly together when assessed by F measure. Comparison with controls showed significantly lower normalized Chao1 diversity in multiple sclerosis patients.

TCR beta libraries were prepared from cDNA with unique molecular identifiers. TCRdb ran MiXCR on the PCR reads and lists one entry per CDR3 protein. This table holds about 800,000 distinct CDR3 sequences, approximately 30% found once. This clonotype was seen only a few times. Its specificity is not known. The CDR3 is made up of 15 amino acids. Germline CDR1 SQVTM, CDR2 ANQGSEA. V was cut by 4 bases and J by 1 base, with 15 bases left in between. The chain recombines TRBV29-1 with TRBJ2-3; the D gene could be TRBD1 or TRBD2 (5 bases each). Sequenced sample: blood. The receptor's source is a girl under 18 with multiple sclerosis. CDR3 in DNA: TGCAGCGTTGGGTTGGCTGGGACGGGCACAGATACGCAGTATTTT. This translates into CSVGLAGTGTDTQYF.